This T cell receptor beta chain was observed in a study of beta chain features in type 1 diabetes. Study results and limitations: A PCR bias possibly favoring shorter templates would apply equally to patients and controls. Relative to healthy donors, patients appeared to have naive, central memory and Treg TCRB repertoires that were more similar. Fewer insertions but more deletions were seen at VDJ junctions in type 1 diabetes patients. Moderately but significantly shorter TCRB CDR3s were found in Type 1 diabetes patients in all four CD4+ subsets.

The authors reverse transcribed all of the isolated RNA, so sequencing captured expressed TCRB transcripts. Naive, central memory and regulatory T cell samples yielded around 3.5 million reads on average. Measured with immunoSEQ multiplex PCR; TCRdb has only the in-frame clones, and not every one. This table has 150,000 or so clones, 6.5% to 10% appearing once. A word on this clone: Antigen unknown.

This TCR came from a woman aged 18-29 years with type 1 diabetes. Sequencing used central memory CD4+ T cells from blood.

The CDR3 protein is CASSWLTDPGQGDVLTF. The CDR3 DNA is TGTGCCAGCAGTTGGCTGACCGACCCGGGACAGGGGGACGTCCTGACTTTC. This rearrangement joins TRBV27 to TRBJ2-6; TRBD1 aligns across 11 bases. The CDR3 has 17 amino acids. In germline, CDR1 is MNHEY, CDR2 SMNVEV (reference sequence). Trimming took 4 bases from V and 11 from J; bases not matched to a gene: 13.